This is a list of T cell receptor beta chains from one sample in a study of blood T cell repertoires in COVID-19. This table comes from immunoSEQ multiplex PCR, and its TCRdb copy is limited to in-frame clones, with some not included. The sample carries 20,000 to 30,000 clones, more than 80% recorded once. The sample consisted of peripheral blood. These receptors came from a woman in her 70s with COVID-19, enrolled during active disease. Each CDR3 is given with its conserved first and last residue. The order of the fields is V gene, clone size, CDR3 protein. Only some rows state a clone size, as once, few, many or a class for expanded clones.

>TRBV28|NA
CASSVQEDSGNTIYF
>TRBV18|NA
CASSRASGDLYEQYF
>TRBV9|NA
CASSDGSGSYNEQFF
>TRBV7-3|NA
CASSLTGTSTDTQYF
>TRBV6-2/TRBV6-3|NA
CASSPRDRGLSNQPQHF
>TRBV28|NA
CASGSGQGNYGYTF
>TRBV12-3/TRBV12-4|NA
CACRLGSGNTIYF
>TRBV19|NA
CASSVRESGNQPQHF
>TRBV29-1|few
CSVEWGLAGVYTDTQYF
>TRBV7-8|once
CASSLARNQPQHF
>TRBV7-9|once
CASTKRGGFETGELFF
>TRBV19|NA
CASSTRDRLAKNIQYF
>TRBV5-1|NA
CASRRDSNTEAFF
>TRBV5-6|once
CASSLGLAGGFFNNEQFF
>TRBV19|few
CASSYRGGELFF
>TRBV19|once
CASSAGSSGNTIYF
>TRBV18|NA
CASSQNDRSQPQHF
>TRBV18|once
CASSPPATTNYGYTF
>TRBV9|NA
CASSVGTSGRASYNEQFF
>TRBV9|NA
CASSPGTDARETQYF
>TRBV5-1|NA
CASTLLAGSSYNEQFF
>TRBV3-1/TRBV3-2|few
CASSQLQSGNTIYF
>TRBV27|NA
CASRIRDREETQYF
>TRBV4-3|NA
CASSQAGGGTDTQYF
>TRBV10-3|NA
CAISEWGGTEAFF
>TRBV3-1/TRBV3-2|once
CASSQEGGRGYTF
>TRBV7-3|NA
CASSPKGLAGVDEQFF
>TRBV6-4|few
CASSDGLATNTQYF
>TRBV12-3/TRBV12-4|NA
CASSFGESTEAFF
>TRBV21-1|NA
CARNPAIQGARYNEQFF
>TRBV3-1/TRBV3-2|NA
CASSQEGGLYGYTF
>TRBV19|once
CASSFAAGGSGANVLTF
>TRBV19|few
CASSVQGSGGYTF
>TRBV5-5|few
CASSWRGNTEAFF
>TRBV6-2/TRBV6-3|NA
CASSYGRDPHQPQHF